The entry below describes one TCR beta chain. The target of this receptor is not known. No qualities accompany the bases; no much larger clone lies one base away. Collaborating institutions collected whole blood in K2EDTA tubes following their own protocols. For TCRbeta analysis, collaborators shipped samples as frozen whole blood, isolated PBMCs, or DNA extracted from either of those sample types. TCRbeta CDR3 regions were amplified from genomic DNA by means of the immunoSEQ Assay, a bias-controlled multiplex PCR. As for the authors' bioinformatics: Nucleated cell counts per sample were estimated from amplification of reference gene primers within the assay. Sequence reads were collapsed and filtered to measure the absolute abundance of every unique TCRbeta CDR3 rearrangement. Productive Simpson clonality was computed per sample as the square root of Simpson's diversity index over productive rearrangements. The table comes from immuneACCESS by way of TCRdb, which keeps in-frame sequences with V and J called. Part of the clones is missing from these tables; in studies checked, under half for an unresolved V gene and the rest for unknown reasons. From that table come the V and J calls and clone size; the DNA was used to work out D and trimming. The sample table shows under 500,000 clones, and about 89% are seen once. The ten largest account for about 4.5% of the sample.

The sample belongs to a study of blood T cell repertoires in COVID-19 (TCRdb year 2020). Turning to the overall study: Samples covering the acute and convalescent phases of COVID-19 were provided by collaborators in the United States, Italy and Spain. A de-identified subject ID, COVID-19 status, age in years and sex were almost always included in the sample metadata. The dataset comprised deeply sampled blood TCRbeta repertoires from subjects exposed to, actively infected with, or recovered from COVID-19. The repertoires were released in a freely available public database intended as a resource for research on the immune response to SARS-CoV-2. The material from the prospective study consisted of cDNA or gDNA derived from T cells, B-cell-depleted T cells, or PBMCs. Where HLA class I and class II types were available, the types were taken from metadata supplied by the sample provider, not from assay-based typing. The samples were drawn from the first 160 participants of the ongoing ImmuneRACE study and from 950 to 1,500 subjects provided by 6 global collaborators.

Overall study results and their limits: Clinical and demographic metadata were provided uncurated, with the amount varying by source and participant.

Taken from the germline V gene, the CDR1 and CDR2 loops are SGHRS and YFSETQ. Measured from the cysteine to the phenylalanine, the CDR3 is 16 residues long. Only CDR3 DNA remains: 48 bases, in frame from the first base. Trimming removed 3 bases from V and 3 bases from J, leaving 19 bases between the germline ends. The chain is made from TRBV5-1 and TRBJ2-7, and possibly TRBD2, on 6 matching bases. Specimen: peripheral blood. This TCR came from a woman between 25 and 40 years old with acute or convalescent COVID-19. This receptor has the CDR3 CASSSGLAGTFYEQYF. The DNA sequence is as follows: TGCGCCAGCAGCTCCGGACTGGCGGGGACTTTCTACGAGCAGTACTTC.